Listed here are 28 T cell receptor beta chains from one sample, sequenced in a study of naive and memory T cell subsets. Both TRBC1 and TRBC2 were covered by a beta constant-region primer of two equimolar oligonucleotides. TCRdb called the UMI-ligation and nested PCR reads again in MiXCR, with one record for every CDR3 protein. The table includes 130,000 to 150,000 distinct CDR3 sequences, 15% to 20% detected once. Sequencing was performed on naive CD4+ T cells from blood. These receptors originate from a human donor in good health.

This clonotype was detected only a few times. The chain carries TRBV29-1 and TRBJ2-1; D is undetermined. Per the germline V gene, CDR1 is SQVTM and CDR2 is ANQGSEA. The CDR3 sequence is 12 residues long. V lost 7 bases and J lost 0, with 7 bases in between. DNA of the CDR3: TGCAGCGGCATCCTCTCCTACAATGAGCAGTTCTTC. The encoded protein is CSGILSYNEQFF.

This chain links TRBV6-1 with TRBJ2-3, with 9 bases matching TRBD2. The CDR3 is made up of 16 amino acids. With 1 base clipped from V and 4 bases from J, the junction kept 6 bases outside the gene matches. CDR1 and CDR2 (germline): MNHNS, SASEGT. The CDR3 loop reads CASSEVKAGGSDTQYF. CDR3 DNA: TGTGCCAGCAGTGAAGTAAAAGCGGGAGGTTCAGATACGCAGTATTTT.

The chain links TRBV29-1 to TRBJ2-5; 7 bases agree with TRBD2. Germline V gene sequence: CDR1 SQVTM, CDR2 ANQGSEA. This CDR3 is 13 amino acids long. The junction had 2 bases not matched to a gene; V was cut back by 1 base and J by 3 bases. In DNA, the CDR3 is TGCAGCGTTGAAGGGGGGGGGGAAGAGACCCAGTACTTC. Residues: CSVEGGGEETQYF.

V usage is TRBV29-1 and J usage is TRBJ2-7; TRBD1 matches 8 bases. The CDR3 has 16 amino acids. After removal of 5 bases from V and 4 bases from J, the junction contained 16 bases not matched to a gene. CDR1 is SQVTM and CDR2 is ANQGSEA in the germline V gene. Here the CDR3 reads CSVFTRTGSGSYEQYF. The DNA for the CDR3 is TGCAGCGTTTTCACCCGGACAGGGTCGGGGTCTTACGAGCAGTACTTC.

This clonotype was seen only a few times. This chain uses TRBV20-1 with TRBJ1-1, with 7 nucleotides matching TRBD1. CDR3 length equals 14 residues. Germline CDR1 reads DFQATT; CDR2 reads SNEGSKA (reference sequence). V trimming: 0 bases; J trimming: 5 bases; junction bases outside the gene matches: 6. The CDR3 DNA follows: TGCAGTGCTAGAGACCGCAGGGGGGGGACTGAAGCTTTCTTT. It codes for CSARDRRGGTEAFF.

The chain combines TRBV4-1 with TRBJ2-5; 8 bases align to TRBD2. The germline gives CDR1 MGHRA, CDR2 YSYEKL. Trimming cost V 4 bases and J 0 bases; bases outside gene matches: 4. The CDR3 is 15 amino acids. CDR3 amino acids: CASSRLTSDQETQYF. CDR3 bases: TGCGCCAGCAGCCGCCTGACTAGCGACCAAGAGACCCAGTACTTC.

This rearrangement joins TRBV5-1 to TRBJ2-7; 11 bases agree with TRBD2. CDR1 is SGHRS and CDR2 is YFSETQ in the germline V gene. Germline trimming cut 4 bases from V and 4 bases from J; bases unmatched to any gene: 10. CDR3 length: 16 residues. The CDR3, as DNA: TGCGCCAGCAGCGTAGTTAGCGGGAGGGCCGGGTACGAGCAGTACTTC. Protein sequence: CASSVVSGRAGYEQYF.

The genes are TRBV5-8 and TRBJ2-1, with TRBD2 matching 9 bases. With V trimmed by 0 bases and J by 10 bases, 11 bases remained unmatched. Germline V gene data show CDR1 as SGHTS and CDR2 as YDEGEE. The CDR3 runs to 16 residues. The CDR3 reads CASSLGASGMSGEQFF. In nucleotides, the CDR3 is TGTGCCAGCAGCTTGGGGGCTAGCGGGATGTCGGGGGAGCAGTTCTTC. The complete variable domain, with remaining parts taken from reference TRBV5-8 and TRBJ2-1, reads EAGVTQSPTHLIKTRGQQATLRCSPISGHTSVYWYQQALGLGLQFLLWYDEGEERNRGNFPPRFSGRQFPNYSSELNVNALELEDSALYLCASSLGASGMSGEQFFGPGTRLTVL.

This clonotype occurred a few times. CDR3 in amino acids: CASSSTGNSPLHF. The CDR3 DNA is TGTGCCAGCAGTTCCACAGGGAACTCACCCCTCCACTTT. The J gene is TRBJ1-6, the V gene TRBV6-5, with D perhaps TRBD1 (6 bases). CDR1 and CDR2 from the germline V gene are MNHEY and SVGAGI. This CDR3 has 13 residues. Trimming cost V 4 bases and J 10 bases, with 11 bases left between them.

This clonotype was observed many times. V is TRBV20-1 and J is TRBJ1-5; TRBD1 matches 8 bases. J gave up 4 bases and V 3 bases, and 5 bases lay outside the gene matches. This CDR3 contains 14 residues. In germline, CDR1 is DFQATT, CDR2 SNEGSKA (reference sequence). The CDR3 nucleotides are TGCAGTGCTAGGGATCGGACAGGGAATCAGCCCCAGCATTTT. Its protein is CSARDRTGNQPQHF.

The chain employs TRBV7-2 and TRBJ2-5; D gene ambiguous. V shed 5 bases and J shed 5 bases, with 6 bases lying between them. Germline V lookup: CDR1 SGHTA, CDR2 FQGNSA. CDR3 size: 11 residues. CDR3 nucleotide sequence: TGTGCCAGCAGCACGATGGAGACCCAGTACTTC. This sequence encodes CASSTMETQYF.

The rearrangement joins TRBV19 to TRBJ2-7, with D possibly TRBD1 on 6 matching bases. The CDR3 length is 15 residues. CDR1 and CDR2 from the germline V gene are LNHDA and SQIVND (reference sequence). V was shortened by 1 base and J by 0 bases, with 10 bases between the two germline ends. The DNA of the CDR3 is TGTGCCAGTAGTATAGGGACAGCAAGCTCCTACGAGCAGTACTTC. It yields the protein CASSIGTASSYEQYF.

The chain recombines TRBV7-9 with TRBJ1-2, with 10 nucleotides matching TRBD1. CDR1 is SEHNR and CDR2 is FQNEAQ in the germline V gene (reference sequence). V dropped 8 bases and J dropped 6; count of bases not matched to a gene: 3. The CDR3 runs to 12 residues. CDR3 sequence: CASEGTGDGYTF. The CDR3 bases are TGTGCCAGCGAGGGGACAGGGGATGGCTACACCTTC.

The CDR3, as DNA: TGTGCCAGCAGTGACTCGAGTGGGACAGTTACTTATGGCTACACCTTC. Its protein product is CASSDSSGTVTYGYTF. The J gene is TRBJ1-2, the V gene TRBV6-4, with 7 positions matching TRBD1. Germline lookup yields CDR1 MRHNA and CDR2 SNTAGT. V was pared by 0 bases and J by 5 bases, with 9 bases of the junction left unmatched. This CDR3 has 16 amino acids.

The rearrangement links TRBV5-4 to TRBJ1-2; 9 bases are shared with TRBD1. Per germline, CDR1 SGHNT and CDR2 YYREEE (reference sequence). Germline trimming cut 4 bases from V and 5 bases from J; bases unmatched to any gene: 9. CDR3 size: 15 residues. The CDR3 sequence is CASSTRTGERYGYTF. The CDR3, as DNA: TGTGCCAGCAGCACCCGGACAGGGGAGCGGTATGGCTACACCTTC. Variable domain in full (rest from reference TRBV5-4 and TRBJ1-2): ETGVTQSPTHLIKTRGQQVTLRCSSQSGHNTVSWYQQALGQGPQFIFQYYREEENGRGNFPPRFSGLQFPNYSSELNVNALELDDSALYLCASSTRTGERYGYTFGSGTRLTVV.

The chain couples TRBV4-2 to TRBJ1-5, with D perhaps TRBD1 (5 bases). The CDR3 is made up of 16 amino acids. V lost 0 bases and J lost 4, with 13 bases in between. Germline lookup yields CDR1 LGHNA and CDR2 YNFKEQ. The CDR3 coding sequence is TGTGCCAGCAGCCAAGATCCCCAGGGAGTAAATCAGCCCCAGCATTTT. Translation gives CASSQDPQGVNQPQHF.

This clonotype was recorded at least ten times. DNA for the CDR3: TGTGCCAGCAGTTTAAGACGGGATTCACCCCTCCACTTT. The encoded protein is CASSLRRDSPLHF. The chain has TRBV7-6 and TRBJ1-6; D uncertain. CDR1 SGHVS and CDR2 FNYEAQ come from the germline V gene. The V gene lost 6 bases and the J gene lost 8 bases, with 11 bases spanning the gap. This CDR3 region has 13 residues.

This clonotype has just a few counts. This chain uses TRBV29-1 with TRBJ1-1; no firm D call. Per germline, CDR1 SQVTM and CDR2 ANQGSEA. Trimming removed 5 bases from V and 0 bases from J, with 7 bases in between. The CDR3 is 12 amino acids. CDR3: CSVRGMNTEAFF. The DNA for the CDR3 is TGCAGCGTTAGAGGGATGAACACTGAAGCTTTCTTT.

This clonotype was found many times. The gene calls are TRBV7-2 and TRBJ2-1; 10 bases fit TRBD2. Germline V CDR1 and CDR2: SGHTA, FQGNSA. V shed 5 bases and J 6 bases; nucleotides not matched to a gene: 7. This CDR3 is built from 15 residues. DNA for the CDR3: TGTGCCAGCAGCGCCCACTCTAGCGGGGGCAATGAGCAGTTCTTC. Protein sequence: CASSAHSSGGNEQFF.

This chain's CDR3 is CSVEDRASSSYEQYF. The CDR3 coding sequence is TGCAGCGTTGAAGATCGGGCGTCGAGCTCCTACGAGCAGTACTTC. This rearrangement joins TRBV29-1 to TRBJ2-7; D not certain. V shed 0 bases and J shed 0 bases, with 12 bases lying between them. This CDR3 has 15 amino acids. Germline values: CDR1 SQVTM, CDR2 ANQGSEA.

This clonotype has a handful of counts. The chain couples TRBV11-1 to TRBJ1-6; 7 bases line up with TRBD1. This CDR3 is 15 amino acids long. CDR1 and CDR2 (germline): SGHAT, FQDESV (reference sequence). Trimming removed 5 bases from V and 5 bases from J; junction bases left unmatched: 6. The CDR3 region has the DNA TGTGCCAGCAGCCCGAGGGACAGAAATAATTCACCCCTCCACTTT. Translating it yields CASSPRDRNNSPLHF.

This clonotype was seen more than once but under ten times. The chain combines TRBV21-1 with TRBJ2-7; TRBD2 is the table's D call, not checked against the DNA. TRBV21-1 is tagged as a pseudogene. The CDR3 is made up of 21 amino acids. The CDR3: CASSKGPSTSGAKIYSYEQYF. The CDR3, as DNA: TGTGCCAGCAGCAAAGGTCCATCGACTAGCGGAGCTAAGATTTACTCCTACGAGCAGTACTTC.

The chain couples TRBV5-1 to TRBJ2-1; TRBD2 agrees at 7 bases. Per the germline V gene, CDR1 is SGHRS and CDR2 is YFSETQ. CDR3 length: 15 amino acids. The V and J ends lost 0 bases and 4 bases, in that order; junction bases with no gene match: 4. The CDR3 DNA follows: TGCGCCAGCAGCTTGGTCACTAGCGAGTACAATGAGCAGTTCTTC. Translated, it gives CASSLVTSEYNEQFF. Full variable domain (rest looked up from reference TRBV5-1 and TRBJ2-1): KAGVTQTPRYLIKTRGQQVTLSCSPISGHRSVSWYQQTPGQGLQFLFEYFSETQRNKGNFPGRFSGRQFSNSRSEMNVSTLELGDSALYLCASSLVTSEYNEQFFGPGTRLTVL.

This chain connects TRBV5-4 to TRBJ2-5; a possible D gene is TRBD2 (6 bases). CDR1 and CDR2 from the germline V gene are SGHNT and YYREEE (reference sequence). V dropped 4 bases and J dropped 4 bases, with 23 bases sitting between them. CDR3 length: 17 amino acids. The CDR3 reads CASSPVRGTANIETQYF. In DNA form, the CDR3 reads TGTGCCAGCAGCCCAGTCCGTGGGACTGCGAACATAGAGACCCAGTACTTC.

The sample holds a few counts of this clonotype. The CDR3 here is CASSEFHNEQFF. The CDR3 coding sequence is TGTGCCAGCAGTGAATTTCACAATGAGCAGTTCTTC. The V gene is TRBV25-1, the J gene TRBJ2-1; D is unresolved. Germline CDR1 and CDR2: MGHDK and SYGVNS. V shed 1 base and J shed 5 bases, with 3 bases lying between them. The CDR3 spans 12 residues.

This clonotype was seen only a few times. The CDR3 sequence: CASRRKLQETQYF. The CDR3 DNA is TGTGCCAGCAGGAGAAAACTTCAAGAGACCCAGTACTTC. This chain joins TRBV27 and TRBJ2-5; D not resolved. The CDR3 loop spans 13 amino acids. The V end was cut by 6 bases, the J end by 2 bases, with 10 bases between. CDR1 is MNHEY, CDR2 SMNVEV, per germline (reference sequence).

The chain employs TRBV6-2 or TRBV6-3 and TRBJ2-3, with D unclear. The germline V and J ends were trimmed by 2 bases and 4 bases, with 13 bases remaining between them. Germline values: CDR1 MNHEY, CDR2 SVGEGT. There are 15 residues in the CDR3. DNA of the CDR3: TGTGCCAGCAGTTACAGGCTGGATCGGGCAGATACGCAGTATTTT. It specifies CASSYRLDRADTQYF.

This clonotype has just a few counts. The V gene is TRBV15, the J gene TRBJ2-3; 10 bases map to TRBD2. After removal of 0 bases from V and 4 bases from J, the junction contained 7 bases not matched to a gene. The CDR3 contains 17 residues. Germline CDR1 LNHNV, CDR2 YYDKDF (reference sequence). The CDR3 loop is CATSRDRGSGRADTQYF. The DNA for the CDR3 is TGTGCCACCAGCAGAGATCGGGGAAGCGGGAGGGCAGATACGCAGTATTTT.